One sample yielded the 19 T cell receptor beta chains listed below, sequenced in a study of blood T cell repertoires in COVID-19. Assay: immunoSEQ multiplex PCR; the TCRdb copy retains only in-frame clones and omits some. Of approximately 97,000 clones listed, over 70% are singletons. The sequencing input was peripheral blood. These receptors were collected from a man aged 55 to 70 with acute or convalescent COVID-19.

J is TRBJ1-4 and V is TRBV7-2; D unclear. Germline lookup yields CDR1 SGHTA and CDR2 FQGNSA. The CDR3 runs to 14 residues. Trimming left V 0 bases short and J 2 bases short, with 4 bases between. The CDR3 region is CASSLARTNEKLFF. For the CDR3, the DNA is TGTGCCAGCAGCTTAGCGAGGACTAATGAAAAACTGTTTTTT.

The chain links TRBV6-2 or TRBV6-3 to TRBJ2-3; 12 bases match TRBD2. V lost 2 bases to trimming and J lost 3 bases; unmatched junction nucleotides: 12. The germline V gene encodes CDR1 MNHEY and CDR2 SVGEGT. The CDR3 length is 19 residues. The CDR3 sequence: CASSYRPLGTSGSTDTQYF. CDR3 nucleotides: TGTGCCAGCAGTTACCGGCCTCTGGGGACTAGCGGGTCTACAGATACGCAGTATTTT.

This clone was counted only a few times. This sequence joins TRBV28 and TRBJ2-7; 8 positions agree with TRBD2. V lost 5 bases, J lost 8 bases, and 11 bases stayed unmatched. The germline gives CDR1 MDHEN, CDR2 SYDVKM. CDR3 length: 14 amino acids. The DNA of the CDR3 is TGTGCCAGCAGTCCCCCGGGGGGGTCCAAGAAGCAGTACTTC. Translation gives CASSPPGGSKKQYF. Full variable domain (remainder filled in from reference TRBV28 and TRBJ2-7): DVKVTQSSRYLVKRTGEKVFLECVQDMDHENMFWYRQDPGLGLRLIYFSYDVKMKEKGDIPEGYSVSREKKERFSLILESASTNQTSMYLCASSPPGGSKKQYFGPGTRLTVT.

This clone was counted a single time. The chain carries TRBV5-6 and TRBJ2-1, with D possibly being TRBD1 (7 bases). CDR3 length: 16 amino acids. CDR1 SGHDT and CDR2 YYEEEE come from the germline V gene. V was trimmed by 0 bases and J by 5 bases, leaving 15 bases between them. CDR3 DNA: TGTGCCAGCAGCTTGGGACAGGGACTCCATCACAATGAGCAGTTCTTC. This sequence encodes CASSLGQGLHHNEQFF.

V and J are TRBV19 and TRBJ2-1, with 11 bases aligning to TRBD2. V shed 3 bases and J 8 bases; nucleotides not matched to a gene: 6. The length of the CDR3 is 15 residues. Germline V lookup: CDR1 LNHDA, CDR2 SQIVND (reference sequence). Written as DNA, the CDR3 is TGTGCCAGTAGTATTTCAGCTAGCGGGAGGTATGAGCAGTTCTTC. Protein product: CASSISASGRYEQFF.

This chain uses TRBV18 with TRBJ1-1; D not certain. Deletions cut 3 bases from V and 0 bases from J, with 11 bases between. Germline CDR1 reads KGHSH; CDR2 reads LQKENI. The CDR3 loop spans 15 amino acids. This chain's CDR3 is CASSPGGSLNTEAFF. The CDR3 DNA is TGTGCCAGCTCACCGGGAGGTAGCTTGAACACTGAAGCTTTCTTT.

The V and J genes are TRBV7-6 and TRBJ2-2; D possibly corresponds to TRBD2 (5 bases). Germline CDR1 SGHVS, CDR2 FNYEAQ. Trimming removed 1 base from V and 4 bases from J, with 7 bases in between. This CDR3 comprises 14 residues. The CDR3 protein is CASSLGLPTGELFF. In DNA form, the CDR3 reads TGTGCCAGCAGCTTAGGACTACCCACCGGGGAGCTGTTTTTT.

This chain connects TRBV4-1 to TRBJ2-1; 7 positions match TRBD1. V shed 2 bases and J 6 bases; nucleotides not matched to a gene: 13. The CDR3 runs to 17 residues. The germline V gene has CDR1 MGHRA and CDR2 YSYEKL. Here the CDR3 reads CASSQFKDRALPNEQFF. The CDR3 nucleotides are TGCGCCAGCAGCCAATTCAAAGACAGGGCCCTACCCAATGAGCAGTTCTTC.

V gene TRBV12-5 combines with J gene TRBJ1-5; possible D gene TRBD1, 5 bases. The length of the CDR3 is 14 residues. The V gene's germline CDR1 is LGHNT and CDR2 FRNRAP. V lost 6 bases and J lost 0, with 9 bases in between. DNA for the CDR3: TGTGCTAGTGGCAAGACAGATAGCAATCAGCCCCAGCATTTT. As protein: CASGKTDSNQPQHF.

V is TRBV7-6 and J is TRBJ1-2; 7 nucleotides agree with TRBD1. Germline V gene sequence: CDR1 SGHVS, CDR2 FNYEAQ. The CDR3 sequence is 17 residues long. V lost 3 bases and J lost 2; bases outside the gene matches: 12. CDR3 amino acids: CASSLGTANKPNYGYTF. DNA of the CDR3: TGTGCCAGCAGCTTGGGGACAGCCAATAAACCCAACTATGGCTACACCTTC.

The DNA of the CDR3 is TGCGCCAGCAGGAGTGGGACAGGGGGCCGAACTGAAGCTTTCTTT. It specifies CASRSGTGGRTEAFF. The V call is TRBV10-2, the J call TRBJ1-1; 12 bases match TRBD1. CDR1 is WSHSY, CDR2 SAAADI, per germline. The CDR3 is 15 amino acids. V shed 6 bases, J shed 5 bases, and the junction held 7 bases outside the gene matches.

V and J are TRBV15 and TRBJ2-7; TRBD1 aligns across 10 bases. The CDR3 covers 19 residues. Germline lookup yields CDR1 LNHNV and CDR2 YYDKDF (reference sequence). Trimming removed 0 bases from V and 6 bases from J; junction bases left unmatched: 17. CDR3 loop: CATSRDGDGTRDRGGEQYF. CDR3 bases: TGTGCCACCAGCAGAGATGGGGACGGAACCCGGGACAGGGGTGGCGAGCAGTACTTC.

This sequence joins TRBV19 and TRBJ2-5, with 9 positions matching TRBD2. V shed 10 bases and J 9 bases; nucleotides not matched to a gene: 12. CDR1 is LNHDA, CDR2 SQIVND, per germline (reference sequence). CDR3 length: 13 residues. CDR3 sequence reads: CATSSGDLVAQYF. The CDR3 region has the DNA TGTGCCACATCTAGCGGGGACCTAGTGGCCCAGTACTTC.

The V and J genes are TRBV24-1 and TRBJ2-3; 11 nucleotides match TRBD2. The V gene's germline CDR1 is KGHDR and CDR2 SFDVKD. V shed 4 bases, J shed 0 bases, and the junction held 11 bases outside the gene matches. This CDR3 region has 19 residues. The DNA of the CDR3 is TGTGCCACCAGTGACCCCACTCCCCTAGCGGGAGGTAGCACAGATACGCAGTATTTT. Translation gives CATSDPTPLAGGSTDTQYF.

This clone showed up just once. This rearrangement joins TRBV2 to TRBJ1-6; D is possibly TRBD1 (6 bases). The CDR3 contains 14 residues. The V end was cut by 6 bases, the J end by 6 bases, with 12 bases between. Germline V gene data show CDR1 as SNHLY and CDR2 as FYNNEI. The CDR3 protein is CASSLGTPNSPLHF. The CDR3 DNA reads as TGTGCCAGCAGCCTTGGGACACCTAATTCACCCCTCCACTTT.

The CDR3, as DNA: TGTGCCAGCAGTCCGGGGGGAGCCTATAGCAATCAGCCCCAGCATTTT. Translated, it gives CASSPGGAYSNQPQHF. The V gene is TRBV28, the J gene TRBJ1-5; tentative D call: TRBD1 (5 bases). CDR1 and CDR2 (germline): MDHEN, SYDVKM. The V gene lost 5 bases and the J gene lost 0 bases, with 14 bases spanning the gap. This CDR3 comprises 16 residues.

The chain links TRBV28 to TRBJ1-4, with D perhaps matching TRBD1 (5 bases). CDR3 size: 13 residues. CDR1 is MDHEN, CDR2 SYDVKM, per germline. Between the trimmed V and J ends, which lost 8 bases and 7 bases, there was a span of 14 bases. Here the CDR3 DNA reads TGTGCCAGCGGGGCGGACCGGCTTGAAAAACTGTTTTTT. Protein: CASGADRLEKLFF.

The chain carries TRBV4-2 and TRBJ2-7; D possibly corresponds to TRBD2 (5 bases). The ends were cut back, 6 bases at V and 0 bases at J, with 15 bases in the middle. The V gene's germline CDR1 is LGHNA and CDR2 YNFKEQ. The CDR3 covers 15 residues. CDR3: CASREAGGSSYEQYF. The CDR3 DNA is TGTGCCAGCAGGGAAGCTGGTGGGAGCTCCTACGAGCAGTACTTC.

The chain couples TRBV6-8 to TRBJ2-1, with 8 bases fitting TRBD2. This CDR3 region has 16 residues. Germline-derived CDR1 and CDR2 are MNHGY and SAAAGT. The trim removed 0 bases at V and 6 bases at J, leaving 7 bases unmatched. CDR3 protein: CASSYSKGGGSNEQFF. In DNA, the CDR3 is TGTGCCAGCAGTTACTCGAAGGGCGGGGGGAGCAATGAGCAGTTCTTC.